A single sample gave rise to the 20 T cell receptor beta chains below, sequenced in a study of T-cell reconstitution after alpha-beta-depleted transplantation in children. Preparing the TCRbeta library involved the use of unique molecular identifiers. From the PCR reads, TCRdb called clonotypes with MiXCR, one entry per CDR3 protein. The sample lists about 500,000 distinct CDR3 sequences, around 10% occurring once. The sample here was PBMCs, mostly from graft donor cells, taken 180 days after TCRalphabeta/CD19-depleted stem cell transplant. The receptor set was obtained from a female patient aged 2-9 years who had a stem cell transplant for aplastic anemia, so the T cells may come from the graft donor.

This rearrangement joins TRBV29-1 to TRBJ2-1, with D possibly TRBD2 on 6 matching bases. The CDR3 extends over 13 amino acids. The V and J ends lost 7 bases and 3 bases respectively, with 13 bases between them. CDR1 is SQVTM and CDR2 is ANQGSEA in the germline V gene. The CDR3 coding sequence is TGCAGCGCCCGGAGGGGTTACTACAATGAGCAGTTCTTC. Protein sequence: CSARRGYYNEQFF.

This clonotype was seen a few times. This sequence joins TRBV27 and TRBJ1-1; D unclear. V was clipped by 6 bases and J by 1 base, with 15 bases between them. Germline V gives CDR1 MNHEY, CDR2 SMNVEV (reference sequence). This CDR3 has 15 amino acids. In DNA, the CDR3 is TGTGCCAGCAGAACCGCCCCGGGTCGGAACACTGAAGCTTTCTTT. As protein: CASRTAPGRNTEAFF.

This chain connects TRBV10-3 to TRBJ1-5, with no clear D. CDR3 size: 14 residues. Germline lookup yields CDR1 ENHRY and CDR2 SYGVKD. Trimming took off 0 bases at V and 4 bases at J, with 7 bases between the two ends. CDR3 coding DNA: TGTGCCATCAGTGAGTCCTGGGAAAATCAGCCCCAGCATTTT. Its translation is CAISESWENQPQHF.

The chain is built from TRBV14 and TRBJ2-5; D is uncertain. Germline V gene data show CDR1 as SGHDN and CDR2 as FVKESK. The length of the CDR3 is 15 residues. Trimming shortened V by 0 bases and J by 1 base, and 9 bases separated the two germline ends. CDR3 bases: TGTGCCAGCAGCCAAGATCTGGCATCCCAAGAGACCCAGTACTTC. This encodes CASSQDLASQETQYF.

This clonotype was seen ten or more times. The V gene is TRBV29-1, the J gene TRBJ1-6; D is possibly TRBD1 (5 bases). CDR3 size: 13 residues. Per germline, CDR1 SQVTM and CDR2 ANQGSEA. The germline V and J ends were trimmed by 4 bases and 7 bases, with 11 bases remaining between them. CDR3 in DNA: TGCAGCGTTGGAGCAGGGCCGAATTCACCCCTCCACTTT. Its translation is CSVGAGPNSPLHF.

V and J are TRBV15 and TRBJ2-7; 8 bases are a match to TRBD1. V dropped 6 bases and J dropped 6; count of bases not matched to a gene: 10. The germline gives CDR1 LNHNV, CDR2 YYDKDF (reference sequence). The CDR3 spans 14 residues. CDR3 DNA: TGTGCCACCAGTTTTGTCGACAGGGGCAGCGAGCAGTACTTC. Translating gives CATSFVDRGSEQYF.

This clonotype was counted only a few times. This chain links TRBV10-3 with TRBJ2-5, with 12 bases identical to TRBD2. This CDR3 spans 17 amino acids. V dropped 8 bases and J dropped 5; count of bases not matched to a gene: 15. Germline V gene sequence: CDR1 ENHRY, CDR2 SYGVKD. CDR3 in DNA: TGTGCCATCGGGGCGCGACTAGCGGGAGTACGGCAGGAGACCCAGTACTTC. It yields the protein CAIGARLAGVRQETQYF.

The V and J genes are TRBV12-5 and TRBJ2-2, with 7 bases fitting TRBD2. The CDR3 contains 18 residues. Trimming cost V 9 bases and J 1 base; bases outside gene matches: 17. Germline V gene sequence: CDR1 LGHNT, CDR2 FRNRAP. CDR3 sequence reads: CASVPLGLQRGNTGELFF. Written as DNA, the CDR3 is TGTGCTAGCGTACCCTTGGGACTACAGAGAGGGAACACCGGGGAGCTGTTTTTT.

The rearrangement uses TRBV15 and TRBJ2-7, with 7 positions matching TRBD2. Germline-derived CDR1 and CDR2 are LNHNV and YYDKDF (reference sequence). The V gene end was trimmed by 5 bases and the J gene end by 3 bases; junction bases not matched to a gene: 10. The CDR3 loop spans 15 amino acids. The DNA of the CDR3 is TGTGCCACCAGCGACTCCCGCGGGGGAAACTACGAGCAGTACGTC. Translated, it gives CATSDSRGGNYEQYV.

This clonotype was counted only a few times. The genes are TRBV12-3 or TRBV12-4 and TRBJ2-3; D not certain. The CDR3 has 16 residues. V dropped 2 bases and J dropped 2 bases, with 14 bases sitting between them. The CDR3 region has the DNA TGTGCCAGCAGTTTAAGTATGGCGTCAAACACAGATACGCAGTATTTT. This encodes CASSLSMASNTDTQYF.

This clonotype was counted between two and nine times. The chain employs TRBV18 and TRBJ2-2; D possibly uses TRBD1 or TRBD2 (5 bases each). This CDR3 has 17 amino acids. CDR1 is KGHSH and CDR2 is LQKENI in the germline V gene. Trimming left V 5 bases short and J 5 bases short, with 21 bases between. The CDR3 DNA sequence: TGTGCCAGCTCATCCAACTACCGGGACGAGGGGACCGGGGAGCTGTTTTTT. Protein sequence: CASSSNYRDEGTGELFF.

This clonotype was detected many times. V is TRBV20-1 and J is TRBJ1-5, with D perhaps TRBD1 (5 bases). CDR1 and CDR2 (germline): DFQATT, SNEGSKA (reference sequence). The CDR3 is made up of 15 amino acids. The V gene lost 0 bases and the J gene lost 3 bases, with 12 bases spanning the gap. The CDR3 sequence is CSAREAGGNNQPQHF. DNA of the CDR3: TGCAGTGCTAGAGAAGCGGGGGGAAACAATCAGCCCCAGCATTTT.

The sample holds many counts of this clonotype. This chain uses TRBV12-3 or TRBV12-4 with TRBJ2-5; D may be TRBD2 (5 bases). V was pared by 5 bases and J by 6 bases, with 13 bases between. The CDR3 runs to 13 residues. DNA of the CDR3: TGTGCCAGCAGTCCGAGGAGGTTACAGACCCAGTACTTC. Translation: CASSPRRLQTQYF.

This chain links TRBV4-3 with TRBJ2-7; perhaps TRBD1 as D (5 bases). The CDR3 spans 15 residues. The ends were cut back, 0 bases at V and 3 bases at J, with 12 bases in the middle. Germline-derived CDR1 and CDR2 are LGHNA and YSLEER. For the CDR3, the DNA is TGCGCCAGCAGCCAAGAGGGGCGGCAGAACTACGAGCAGTACTTC. The encoded protein is CASSQEGRQNYEQYF.

This clonotype was detected ten times or more. The chain uses TRBV6-2 or TRBV6-3 and TRBJ2-3, with D perhaps being TRBD1 or TRBD2 (5 bases each). V was pared by 6 bases and J by 3 bases, with 16 bases between. Germline loops: CDR1 MNHEY, CDR2 SVGEGT. The length of the CDR3 is 15 residues. The CDR3, as DNA: TGTGCCAGCAGACCCGGGACCAGGGTTACAGATACGCAGTATTTT. Protein sequence: CASRPGTRVTDTQYF.

The chain carries TRBV28 and TRBJ1-4, with 11 bases aligning to TRBD1. CDR1 and CDR2 from the germline V gene are MDHEN and SYDVKM. CDR3 length: 18 amino acids. Losses at the gene ends were 4 bases for V and 6 bases for J; bases not matched to a gene: 13. The CDR3 nucleotides are TGTGCCAGCAGTTCGCTGGACAGGGGGCGCGGTGGACATGAAAAACTGTTTTTT. It yields the protein CASSSLDRGRGGHEKLFF.

The V gene is TRBV20-1, the J gene TRBJ2-2, with D perhaps matching TRBD1 (5 bases). Germline CDR1 and CDR2: DFQATT and SNEGSKA (reference sequence). Trimming removed 2 bases at V and 5 bases at J, with 18 bases between. The length of the CDR3 is 16 residues. The CDR3 spells CSARPQGRDVTGELFF. The CDR3 coding sequence is TGCAGTGCTAGACCCCAGGGCAGGGATGTAACCGGGGAGCTGTTTTTT.

The gene calls are TRBV7-9 and TRBJ1-2; D is unclear. Trimming removed 5 bases from V and 5 bases from J, with 9 bases in between. The CDR3 runs to 12 residues. In germline, CDR1 is SEHNR, CDR2 FQNEAQ (reference sequence). The CDR3, as DNA: TGTGCCAGCAGCACAGCCTATTATGGCTACACCTTC. Amino acid sequence: CASSTAYYGYTF. The complete variable domain, with remaining parts taken from reference TRBV7-9 and TRBJ1-2, reads DTGVSQNPRHKITKRGQNVTFRCDPISEHNRLYWYRQTLGQGPEFLTYFQNEAQLEKSRLLSDRFSAERPKGSFSTLEIQRTEQGDSAMYLCASSTAYYGYTFGSGTRLTVV.

The gene calls are TRBV20-1 and TRBJ1-6; 7 bases match TRBD1. This CDR3 region has 15 residues. Per germline, CDR1 DFQATT and CDR2 SNEGSKA (reference sequence). V lost 6 bases and J lost 9; bases outside the gene matches: 14. CDR3 in amino acids: CSADEGNRGRSPLHF. CDR3 sequence (DNA): TGCAGTGCGGACGAGGGGAACAGGGGACGTTCACCCCTCCACTTT.

This clonotype occurred a few times. This rearrangement joins TRBV5-1 to TRBJ2-1; possibly TRBD1 for D (5 bases). V lost 4 bases and J 9 bases, leaving 20 bases between the germline ends. The V gene's germline CDR1 is SGHRS and CDR2 YFSETQ. The CDR3 covers 15 residues. CDR3 coding DNA: TGCGCCAGCAGCCCCCTCGAGGTCGTTGGGGCTGAGCAGTTCTTC. Translated: CASSPLEVVGAEQFF. The entire variable domain, with the rest obtained from reference TRBV5-1 and TRBJ2-1, is as follows: KAGVTQTPRYLIKTRGQQVTLSCSPISGHRSVSWYQQTPGQGLQFLFEYFSETQRNKGNFPGRFSGRQFSNSRSEMNVSTLELGDSALYLCASSPLEVVGAEQFFGPGTRLTVL.